Reported below is one TCR beta chain. Looked up from germline, CDR1 is SGDLS and CDR2 is YYNGEE. This CDR3 is 14 amino acids long. Deletions cut 0 bases from V and 4 bases from J, with 8 bases between. This record comes from a study of control samples from healthy donors and cancer patients. The repertoire was sequenced with immunoSEQ multiplex PCR; TCRdb's copy has only in-frame clones and lacks some. The repertoire holds about 69,000 clones, approximately 84% seen once, with around 2.8% in the top ten. This clonotype was obtained from a woman in her forties or fifties with lung cancer. The chain recombines TRBV9 with TRBJ2-1; D remains ambiguous. The sample comprised PBMCs. The CDR3 is CASSVDPSYNEQFF. DNA for the CDR3: TGTGCCAGCAGCGTAGACCCCTCTTACAATGAGCAGTTCTTC.